This entry describes one T cell receptor (beta chain). This CDR3 comprises 16 residues. Germline V gives CDR1 SGHRS, CDR2 YFSETQ. The junction had 11 bases not matched to a gene; V was cut back by 3 bases and J by 4 bases. This sample was included in a study of blood T cell repertoires in COVID-19. Using immunoSEQ multiplex PCR, the repertoire was profiled, and TCRdb retains in-frame clones only, with some absent. This sample has around 99,000 clones; roughly 78% occur once, and the top ten carry 15% to 20%. The source material was peripheral blood. This TCR came from a woman of 80 years or more with active or convalescent COVID-19. This chain connects TRBV5-1 to TRBJ2-7; 9 bases align to TRBD1. In nucleotides, the CDR3 is TGCGCCAGCAGCTGGACCGGGACAGGGACGAGTTACGAGCAGTACTTC. Amino acids: CASSWTGTGTSYEQYF.